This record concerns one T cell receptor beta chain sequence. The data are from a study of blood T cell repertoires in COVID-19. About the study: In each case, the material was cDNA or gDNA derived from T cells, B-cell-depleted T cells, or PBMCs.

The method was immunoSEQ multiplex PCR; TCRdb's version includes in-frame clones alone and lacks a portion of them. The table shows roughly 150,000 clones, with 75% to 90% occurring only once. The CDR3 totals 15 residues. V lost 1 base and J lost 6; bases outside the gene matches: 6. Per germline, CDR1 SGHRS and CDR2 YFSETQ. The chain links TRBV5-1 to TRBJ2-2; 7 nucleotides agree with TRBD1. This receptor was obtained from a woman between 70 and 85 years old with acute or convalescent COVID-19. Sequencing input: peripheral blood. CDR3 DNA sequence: TGCGCCAGCAGCTTGACTCCGACAGGGCCCGGGGAGCTGTTTTTT. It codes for CASSLTPTGPGELFF.